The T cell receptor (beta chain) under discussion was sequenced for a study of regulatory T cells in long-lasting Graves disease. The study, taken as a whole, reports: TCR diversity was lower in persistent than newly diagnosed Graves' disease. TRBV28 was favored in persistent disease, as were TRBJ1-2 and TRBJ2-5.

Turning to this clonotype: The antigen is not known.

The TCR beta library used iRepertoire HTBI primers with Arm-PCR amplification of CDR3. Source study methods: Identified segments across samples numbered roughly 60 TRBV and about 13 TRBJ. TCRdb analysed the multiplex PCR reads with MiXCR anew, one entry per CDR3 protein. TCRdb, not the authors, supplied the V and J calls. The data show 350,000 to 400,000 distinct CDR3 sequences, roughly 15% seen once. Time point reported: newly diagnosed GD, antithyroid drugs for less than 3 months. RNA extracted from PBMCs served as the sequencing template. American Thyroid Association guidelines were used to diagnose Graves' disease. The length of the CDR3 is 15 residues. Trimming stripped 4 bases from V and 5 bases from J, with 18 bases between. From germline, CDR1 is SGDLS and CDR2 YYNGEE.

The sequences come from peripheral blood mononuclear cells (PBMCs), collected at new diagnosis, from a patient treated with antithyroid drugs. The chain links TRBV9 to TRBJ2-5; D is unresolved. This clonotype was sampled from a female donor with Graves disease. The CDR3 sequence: CASSLSLGIGETQYF. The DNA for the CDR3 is TGTGCCAGCAGCCTGTCTTTGGGGATCGGGGAGACCCAGTACTTC.